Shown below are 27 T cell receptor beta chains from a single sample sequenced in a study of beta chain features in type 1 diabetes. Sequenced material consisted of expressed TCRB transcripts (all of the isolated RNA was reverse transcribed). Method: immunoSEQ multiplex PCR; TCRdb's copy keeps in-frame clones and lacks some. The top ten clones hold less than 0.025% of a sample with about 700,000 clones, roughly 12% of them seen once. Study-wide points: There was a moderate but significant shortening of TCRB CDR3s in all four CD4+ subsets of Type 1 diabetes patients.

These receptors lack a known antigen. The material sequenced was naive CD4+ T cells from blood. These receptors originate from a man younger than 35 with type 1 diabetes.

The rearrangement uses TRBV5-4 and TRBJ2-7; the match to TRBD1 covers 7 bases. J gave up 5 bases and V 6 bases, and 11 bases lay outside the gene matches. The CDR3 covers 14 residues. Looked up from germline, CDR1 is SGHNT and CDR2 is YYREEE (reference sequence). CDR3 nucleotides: TGTGCCAGCAATCCACAGGGGTTAATCGACGAGCAGTACTTC. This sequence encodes CASNPQGLIDEQYF.

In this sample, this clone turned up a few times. The CDR3 DNA reads TGTGCCACCTCTAGCGGGGGCCATCTGGGGGAGACCCAGTACTTC. Protein: CATSSGGHLGETQYF. The chain carries TRBV27 and TRBJ2-5; TRBD2 aligns across 10 bases. Germline CDR1 is MNHEY and CDR2 is SMNVEV (reference sequence). Unmatched junction bases numbered 13, after V lost 10 bases and J lost 5 bases. The CDR3 totals 15 residues.

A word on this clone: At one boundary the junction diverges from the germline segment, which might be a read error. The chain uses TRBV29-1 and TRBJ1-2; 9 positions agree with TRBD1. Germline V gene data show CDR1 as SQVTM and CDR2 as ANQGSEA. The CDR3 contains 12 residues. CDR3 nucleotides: TGCAGCGTTGATCTTGGGACAGGGCGTTCTAGCTTC. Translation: CSVDLGTGRSSF.

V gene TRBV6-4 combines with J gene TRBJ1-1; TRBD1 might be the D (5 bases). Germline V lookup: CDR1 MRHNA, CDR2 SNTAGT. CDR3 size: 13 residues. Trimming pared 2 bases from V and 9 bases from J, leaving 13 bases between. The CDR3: CASSDKAGLKAFF. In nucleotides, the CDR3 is TGTGCCAGCAGTGACAAAGCAGGGTTAAAAGCTTTCTTT.

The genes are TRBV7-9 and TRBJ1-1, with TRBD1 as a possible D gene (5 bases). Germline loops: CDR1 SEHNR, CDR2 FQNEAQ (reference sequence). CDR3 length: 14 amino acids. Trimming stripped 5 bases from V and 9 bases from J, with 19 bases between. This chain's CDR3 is CASSPGYRQYQAFF. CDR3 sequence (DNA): TGTGCCAGCAGCCCAGGGTACCGGCAGTACCAAGCTTTCTTT.

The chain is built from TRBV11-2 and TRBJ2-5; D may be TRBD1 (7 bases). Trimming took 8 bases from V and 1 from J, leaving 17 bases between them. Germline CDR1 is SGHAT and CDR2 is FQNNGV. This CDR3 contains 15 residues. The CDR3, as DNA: TGTGCCAGCGGCCGACAGGGAGGTGTCCAAGAGACCCAGTACTTC. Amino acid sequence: CASGRQGGVQETQYF.

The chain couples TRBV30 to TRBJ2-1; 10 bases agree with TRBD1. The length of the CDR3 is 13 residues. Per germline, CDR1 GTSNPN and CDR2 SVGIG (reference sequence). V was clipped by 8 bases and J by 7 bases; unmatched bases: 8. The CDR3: CAGGTGVGNEQFF. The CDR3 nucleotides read TGTGCCGGAGGGACAGGGGTGGGGAATGAGCAGTTCTTC. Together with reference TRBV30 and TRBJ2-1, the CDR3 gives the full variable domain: SQTIHQWPATLVQPVGSPLSLECTVEGTSNPNLYWYRQAAGRGLQLLFYSVGIGQISSEVPQNLSASRPQDRQFILSSKKLLLSDSGFYLCAGGTGVGNEQFFGPGTRLTVL.

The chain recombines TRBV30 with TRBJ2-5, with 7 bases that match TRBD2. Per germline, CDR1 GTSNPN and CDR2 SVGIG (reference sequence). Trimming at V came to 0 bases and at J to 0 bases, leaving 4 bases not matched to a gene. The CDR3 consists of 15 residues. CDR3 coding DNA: TGTGCCTGGAGTGTAGGGACTAAGTACCAAGAGACCCAGTACTTC. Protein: CAWSVGTKYQETQYF.

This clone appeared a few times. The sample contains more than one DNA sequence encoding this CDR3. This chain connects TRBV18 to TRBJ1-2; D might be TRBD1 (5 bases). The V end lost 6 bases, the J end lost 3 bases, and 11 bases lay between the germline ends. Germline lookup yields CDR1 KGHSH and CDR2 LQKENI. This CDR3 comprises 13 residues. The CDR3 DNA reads TGTGCCAGCTCCGGTGGGGCAGACTATGGCTACACCTTC. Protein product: CASSGGADYGYTF.

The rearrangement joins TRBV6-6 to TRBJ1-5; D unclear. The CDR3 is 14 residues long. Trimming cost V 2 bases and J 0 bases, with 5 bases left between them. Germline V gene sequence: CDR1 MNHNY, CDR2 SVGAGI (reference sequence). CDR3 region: CASSYHYSNQPQHF. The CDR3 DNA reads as TGTGCCAGCAGTTACCATTATAGCAATCAGCCCCAGCATTTT.

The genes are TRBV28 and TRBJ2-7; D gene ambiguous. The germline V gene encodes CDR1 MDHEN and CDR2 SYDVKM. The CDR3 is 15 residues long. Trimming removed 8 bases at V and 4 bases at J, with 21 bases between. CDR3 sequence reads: CASSLGQAMGYEQYF. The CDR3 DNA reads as TGTGCCAGCTCCTTAGGCCAAGCAATGGGGTACGAGCAGTACTTC.

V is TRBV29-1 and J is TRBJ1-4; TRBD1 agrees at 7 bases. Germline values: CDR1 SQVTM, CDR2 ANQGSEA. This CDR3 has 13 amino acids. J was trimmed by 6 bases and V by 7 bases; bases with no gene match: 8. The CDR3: CSAGGDSYEKLFF. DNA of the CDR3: TGCAGCGCCGGGGGGGACAGTTATGAAAAACTGTTTTTT.

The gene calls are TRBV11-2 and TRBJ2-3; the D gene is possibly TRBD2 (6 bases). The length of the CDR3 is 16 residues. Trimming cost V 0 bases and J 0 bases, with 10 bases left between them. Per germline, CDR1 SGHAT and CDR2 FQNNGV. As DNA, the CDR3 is TGTGCCAGCAGCTTAGAAGGGACTGCTAGCACAGATACGCAGTATTTT. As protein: CASSLEGTASTDTQYF. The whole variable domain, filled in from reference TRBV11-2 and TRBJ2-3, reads EAGVAQSPRYKIIEKRQSVAFWCNPISGHATLYWYQQILGQGPKLLIQFQNNGVVDDSQLPKDRFSAERLKGVDSTLKIQPAKLEDSAVYLCASSLEGTASTDTQYFGPGTRLTVL.

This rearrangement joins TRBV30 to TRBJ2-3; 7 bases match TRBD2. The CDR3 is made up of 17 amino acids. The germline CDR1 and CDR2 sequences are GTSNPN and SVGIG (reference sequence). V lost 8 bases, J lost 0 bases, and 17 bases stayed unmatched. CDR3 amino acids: CARSAGVLSSSTDTQYF. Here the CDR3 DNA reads TGTGCCAGGTCTGCGGGGGTTCTTTCCTCTAGCACAGATACGCAGTATTTT.

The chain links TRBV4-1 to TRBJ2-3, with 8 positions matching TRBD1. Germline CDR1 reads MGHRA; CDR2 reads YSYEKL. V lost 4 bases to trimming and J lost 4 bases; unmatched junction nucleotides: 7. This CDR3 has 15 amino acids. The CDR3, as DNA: TGCGCCAGCAGCCTACCCGGACAGGGTGCAGATACGCAGTATTTT. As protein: CASSLPGQGADTQYF.

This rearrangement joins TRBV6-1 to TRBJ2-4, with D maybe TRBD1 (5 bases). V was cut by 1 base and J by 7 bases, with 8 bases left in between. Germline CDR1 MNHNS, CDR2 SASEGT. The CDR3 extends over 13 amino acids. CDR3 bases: TGTGCCAGCAGTGAAGTCGGACATAACATTCAGTACTTC. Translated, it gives CASSEVGHNIQYF.

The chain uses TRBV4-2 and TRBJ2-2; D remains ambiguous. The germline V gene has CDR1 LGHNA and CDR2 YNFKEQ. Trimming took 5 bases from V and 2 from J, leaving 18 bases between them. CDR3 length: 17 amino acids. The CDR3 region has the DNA TGTGCCAGCAGCTCCGGGCGAGGTCTAATAAACACCGGGGAGCTGTTTTTT. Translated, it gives CASSSGRGLINTGELFF.

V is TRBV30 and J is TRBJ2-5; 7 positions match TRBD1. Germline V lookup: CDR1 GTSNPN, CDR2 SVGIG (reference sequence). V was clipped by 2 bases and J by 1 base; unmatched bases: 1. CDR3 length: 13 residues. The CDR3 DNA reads TGTGCCTGGAGTAGGACAGGCCAAGAGACCCAGTACTTC. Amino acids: CAWSRTGQETQYF.

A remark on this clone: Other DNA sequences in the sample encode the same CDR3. CDR3 nucleotide sequence: TGTGCCAGCAGTTTAGGGGGGAACACTGAAGCTTTCTTT. Translated: CASSLGGNTEAFF. V usage is TRBV28 and J usage is TRBJ1-1; possible D gene TRBD1, 5 bases. Germline loops: CDR1 MDHEN, CDR2 SYDVKM. The CDR3 has 13 amino acids. V was shortened by 2 bases and J by 1 base, with 5 bases between the two germline ends.

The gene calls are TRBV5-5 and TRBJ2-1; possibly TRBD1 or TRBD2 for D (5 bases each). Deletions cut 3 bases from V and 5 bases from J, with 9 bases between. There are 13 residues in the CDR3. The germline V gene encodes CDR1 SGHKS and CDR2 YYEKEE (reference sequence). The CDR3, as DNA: TGTGCCAGCAGCTGGGACGGGGACAATGAGCAGTTCTTC. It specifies CASSWDGDNEQFF.

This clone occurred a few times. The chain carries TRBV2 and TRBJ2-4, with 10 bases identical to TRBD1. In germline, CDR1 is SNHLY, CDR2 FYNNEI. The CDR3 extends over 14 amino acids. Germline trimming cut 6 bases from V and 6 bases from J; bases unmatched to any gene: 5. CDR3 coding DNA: TGTGCCAGCAGCTCCGGGACAGGGGTAAACATTCAGTACTTC. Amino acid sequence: CASSSGTGVNIQYF.

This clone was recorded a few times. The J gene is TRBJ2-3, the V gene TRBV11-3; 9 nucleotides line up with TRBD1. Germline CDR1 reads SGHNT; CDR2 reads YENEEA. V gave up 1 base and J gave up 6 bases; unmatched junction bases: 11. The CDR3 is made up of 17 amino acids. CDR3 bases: TGTGCCAGCAGCTTAGCGGCGCGGGACAGGGACTCGGATACGCAGTATTTT. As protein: CASSLAARDRDSDTQYF.

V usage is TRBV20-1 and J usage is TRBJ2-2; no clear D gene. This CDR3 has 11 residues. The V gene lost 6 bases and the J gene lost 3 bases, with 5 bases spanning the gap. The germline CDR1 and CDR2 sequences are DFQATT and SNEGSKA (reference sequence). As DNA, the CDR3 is TGCAGTGCCTACCACACCGGGGAGCTGTTTTTT. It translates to CSAYHTGELFF.

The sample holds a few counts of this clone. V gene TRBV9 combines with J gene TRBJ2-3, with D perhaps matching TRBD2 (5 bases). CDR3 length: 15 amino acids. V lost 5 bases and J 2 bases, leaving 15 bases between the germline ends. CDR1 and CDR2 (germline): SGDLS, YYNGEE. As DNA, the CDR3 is TGTGCCAGCAGACCTCCGGAGGATTCCACAGATACGCAGTATTTT. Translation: CASRPPEDSTDTQYF.

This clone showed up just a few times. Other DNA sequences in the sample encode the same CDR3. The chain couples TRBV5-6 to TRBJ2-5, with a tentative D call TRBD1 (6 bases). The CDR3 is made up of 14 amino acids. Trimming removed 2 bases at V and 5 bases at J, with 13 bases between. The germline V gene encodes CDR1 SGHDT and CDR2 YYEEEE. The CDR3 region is CASSFRGTAETQYF. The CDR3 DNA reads TGTGCCAGCAGCTTTAGGGGGACGGCGGAGACCCAGTACTTC.

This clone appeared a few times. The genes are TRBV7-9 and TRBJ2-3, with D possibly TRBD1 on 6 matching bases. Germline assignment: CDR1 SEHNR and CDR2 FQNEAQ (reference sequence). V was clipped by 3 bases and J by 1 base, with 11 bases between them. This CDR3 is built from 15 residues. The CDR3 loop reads CASSFRGPRTDTQYF. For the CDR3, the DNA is TGTGCCAGCAGCTTCAGGGGTCCACGCACAGATACGCAGTATTTT. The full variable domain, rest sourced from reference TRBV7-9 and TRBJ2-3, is DTGVSQNPRHKITKRGQNVTFRCDPISEHNRLYWYRQTLGQGPEFLTYFQNEAQLEKSRLLSDRFSAERPKGSFSTLEIQRTEQGDSAMYLCASSFRGPRTDTQYFGPGTRLTVL.

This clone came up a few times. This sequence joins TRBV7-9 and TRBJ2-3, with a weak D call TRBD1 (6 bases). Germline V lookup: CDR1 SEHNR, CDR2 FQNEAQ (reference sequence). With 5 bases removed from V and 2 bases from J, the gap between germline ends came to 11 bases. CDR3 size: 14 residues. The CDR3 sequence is CASSPRGNTDTQYF. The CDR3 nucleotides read TGTGCCAGCAGCCCCAGGGGTAACACAGATACGCAGTATTTT. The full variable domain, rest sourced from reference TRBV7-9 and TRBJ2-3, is DTGVSQNPRHKITKRGQNVTFRCDPISEHNRLYWYRQTLGQGPEFLTYFQNEAQLEKSRLLSDRFSAERPKGSFSTLEIQRTEQGDSAMYLCASSPRGNTDTQYFGPGTRLTVL.